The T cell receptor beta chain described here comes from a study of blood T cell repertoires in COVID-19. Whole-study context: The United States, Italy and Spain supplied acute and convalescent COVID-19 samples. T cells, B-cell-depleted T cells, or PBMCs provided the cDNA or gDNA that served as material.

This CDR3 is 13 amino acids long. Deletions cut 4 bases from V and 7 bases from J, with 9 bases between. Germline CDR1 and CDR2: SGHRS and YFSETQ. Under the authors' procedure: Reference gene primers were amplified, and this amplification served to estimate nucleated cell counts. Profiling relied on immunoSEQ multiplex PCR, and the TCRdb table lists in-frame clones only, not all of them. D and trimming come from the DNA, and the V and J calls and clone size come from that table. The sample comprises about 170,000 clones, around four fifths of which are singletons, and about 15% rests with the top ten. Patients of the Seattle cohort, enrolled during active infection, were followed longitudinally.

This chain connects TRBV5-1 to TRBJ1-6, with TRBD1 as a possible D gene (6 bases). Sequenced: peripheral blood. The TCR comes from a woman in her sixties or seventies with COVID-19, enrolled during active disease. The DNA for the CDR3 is TGCGCCAGCAGCAGGACAGAGAATTCACCCCTCCACTTT. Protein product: CASSRTENSPLHF.